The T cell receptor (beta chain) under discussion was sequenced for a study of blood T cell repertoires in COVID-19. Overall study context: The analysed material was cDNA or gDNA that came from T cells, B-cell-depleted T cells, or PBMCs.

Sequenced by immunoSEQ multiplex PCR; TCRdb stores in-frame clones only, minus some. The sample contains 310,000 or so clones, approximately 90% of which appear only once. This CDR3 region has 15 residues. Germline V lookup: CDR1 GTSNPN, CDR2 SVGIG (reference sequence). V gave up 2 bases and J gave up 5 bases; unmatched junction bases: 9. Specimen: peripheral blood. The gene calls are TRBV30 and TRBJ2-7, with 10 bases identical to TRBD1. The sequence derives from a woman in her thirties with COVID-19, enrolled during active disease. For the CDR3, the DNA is TGTGCCTGGAGTCCATGGACAGGGGGGTCACACGAGCAGTACTTC. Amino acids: CAWSPWTGGSHEQYF.